A single sample gave rise to the 15 T cell receptor beta chains below, sequenced in a study of shared clonotypes between healthy human individuals. Profiling relied on immunoSEQ multiplex PCR, and the TCRdb table lists in-frame clones only, not all of them. The sample holds more than 850,000 clones, more than 75% seen once. Material: memory CD4+ T cells from PBMCs. The subset denotes: CD45RA-negative fraction. These receptors were collected from a man younger than 35 in good health. Some clones in this sample may be carry-over from other donors' samples.

The gene calls are TRBV6-6 and TRBJ1-5; no reliable D call. CDR1 is MNHNY and CDR2 is SVGAGI in the germline V gene (reference sequence). The CDR3 has 13 amino acids. V lost 7 bases, J lost 0 bases, and 7 bases lay in between. The CDR3 DNA reads as TGTGCCAGCACCCCGAATAGCAATCAGCCCCAGCATTTT. This sequence encodes CASTPNSNQPQHF.

V usage is TRBV18 and J usage is TRBJ2-4; TRBD1 agrees at 7 bases. The CDR3 is made up of 13 amino acids. Germline CDR1 and CDR2: KGHSH and LQKENI. J was trimmed by 5 bases and V by 6 bases; bases with no gene match: 4. Here the CDR3 reads CASSPGTENIQYF. Here the CDR3 DNA reads TGTGCCAGCTCCCCCGGGACAGAAAACATTCAGTACTTC.

The V gene is TRBV28, the J gene TRBJ1-1, with 7 bases that match TRBD1. Per the germline V gene, CDR1 is MDHEN and CDR2 is SYDVKM. This CDR3 contains 12 residues. With 4 bases clipped from V and 12 bases from J, the junction kept 8 bases outside the gene matches. Here the CDR3 reads CASSYLTGRTFF. The DNA of the CDR3 is TGTGCCAGCAGTTACCTGACAGGGAGGACTTTCTTT.

The chain uses TRBV28 and TRBJ2-3; 10 positions agree with TRBD2. V shed 6 bases and J 4 bases; nucleotides not matched to a gene: 7. This CDR3 contains 15 residues. Germline CDR1 is MDHEN and CDR2 is SYDVKM. This CDR3 reads CASRRSGRASDTQYF. CDR3 DNA sequence: TGTGCCAGCAGGAGAAGCGGGAGGGCTTCAGATACGCAGTATTTT.

This clone has a handful of counts. The chain employs TRBV29-1 and TRBJ1-2, with unresolved D. Germline CDR1 is SQVTM and CDR2 is ANQGSEA. This CDR3 has 13 amino acids. The V end was cut by 0 bases, the J end by 5 bases, with 10 bases between. CDR3 nucleotides: TGCAGCGTTGAAGATATACAGCTTTATGGCTACACCTTC. Its translation: CSVEDIQLYGYTF.

The DNA for the CDR3 is TGCGCCAGCAGCTTGGTCAGGGACCCAGATACGCAGTATTTT. Its protein is CASSLVRDPDTQYF. This chain joins TRBV5-1 and TRBJ2-3; D may match TRBD1 or TRBD2 (5 bases each). Germline loops: CDR1 SGHRS, CDR2 YFSETQ. The CDR3 runs 14 residues. Trimming took 0 bases from V and 4 from J, leaving 9 bases between them. The whole variable domain, remainder taken from reference TRBV5-1 and TRBJ2-3, is KAGVTQTPRYLIKTRGQQVTLSCSPISGHRSVSWYQQTPGQGLQFLFEYFSETQRNKGNFPGRFSGRQFSNSRSEMNVSTLELGDSALYLCASSLVRDPDTQYFGPGTRLTVL.

This chain connects TRBV11-3 to TRBJ2-1, with unresolved D. Germline CDR1 reads SGHNT; CDR2 reads YENEEA. The CDR3 contains 14 residues. V was cut by 4 bases and J by 10 bases, with 17 bases left in between. CDR3 sequence: CASSSKAAGMEQFF. The CDR3 nucleotides read TGTGCCAGCAGCTCCAAAGCTGCAGGCATGGAGCAGTTCTTC.

The rearrangement uses TRBV7-2 and TRBJ2-1; 7 nucleotides match TRBD2. CDR3 length equals 16 residues. V was clipped by 2 bases and J by 2 bases; unmatched bases: 6. Germline values: CDR1 SGHTA, CDR2 FQGNSA. CDR3 amino acids: CASSLSGGGTYNEQFF. Here the CDR3 DNA reads TGTGCCAGCAGCTTATCCGGCGGGGGTACCTACAATGAGCAGTTCTTC. The full variable domain, its missing parts supplied by reference TRBV7-2 and TRBJ2-1, is GAGVSQSPSNKVTEKGKDVELRCDPISGHTALYWYRQSLGQGLEFLIYFQGNSAPDKSGLPSDRFSAERTGGSVSTLTIQRTQQEDSAVYLCASSLSGGGTYNEQFFGPGTRLTVL.

This clone has just one count. A far larger clone is one nucleotide away, so this likely arose from a read error. The rearrangement uses TRBV4-1 and TRBJ2-1; 9 positions match TRBD1. CDR1 and CDR2 (germline): MGHRA, YSYEKL. The CDR3 spans 16 residues. The CDR3 DNA follows: TGCGCCAGCGGCCAAGATGGACAGGGGTGGTGGAATGAGCAGTTCTTC. This encodes CASGQDGQGWWNEQFF.

This clone has a handful of counts. The chain employs TRBV28 and TRBJ1-1; D remains unclear. This CDR3 contains 12 residues. CDR1 and CDR2 (germline): MDHEN, SYDVKM. The V end lost 6 bases, the J end lost 5 bases, and 10 bases lay between the germline ends. The CDR3 DNA reads as TGTGCCAGCAGATCCCTCTCTACTGAAGCTTTCTTT. Amino acids: CASRSLSTEAFF.

This clone was recorded a few times. This rearrangement joins TRBV2 to TRBJ1-1, with a tentative D call TRBD1 (5 bases). With 6 bases removed from V and 5 bases from J, the gap between germline ends came to 16 bases. In germline, CDR1 is SNHLY, CDR2 FYNNEI. This CDR3 spans 14 amino acids. The CDR3 sequence is CASRPPGIGTEAFF. CDR3 nucleotides: TGTGCCAGCAGGCCCCCAGGGATAGGAACTGAAGCTTTCTTT. The full variable domain, in which reference TRBV2 and TRBJ1-1 provide the parts outside the CDR3, is EPEVTQTPSHQVTQMGQEVILRCVPISNHLYFYWYRQILGQKVEFLVSFYNNEISEKSEIFDDQFSVERPDGSNFTLKIRSTKLEDSAMYFCASRPPGIGTEAFFGQGTRLTVV.

The rearrangement uses TRBV2 and TRBJ2-1, with D unresolved. V dropped 10 bases and J dropped 2 bases, with 15 bases sitting between them. CDR1 and CDR2 (germline): SNHLY, FYNNEI. The CDR3 totals 14 residues. Here the CDR3 reads CATTNPFPYNEQFF. The CDR3 DNA reads as TGTGCCACCACAAATCCTTTCCCCTACAATGAGCAGTTCTTC.

This chain joins TRBV4-3 and TRBJ2-5, with 7 bases fitting TRBD2. The J call is in doubt because the DNA end fits TRBJ2-7 better. Germline values: CDR1 LGHNA, CDR2 YSLEER. CDR3 size: 15 residues. The CDR3 DNA reads TGCGCCAGCAGCCAAGGACTAGCCGCTTCCTACGAGCAGTACTTC. Protein sequence: CASSQGLAASYEQYF.

The rearrangement joins TRBV12-5 to TRBJ1-2, with 8 bases matching TRBD1. CDR3 length equals 13 residues. V lost 3 bases, J lost 7 bases, and 4 bases stayed unmatched. The V gene's germline CDR1 is LGHNT and CDR2 FRNRAP. CDR3: CASGFSGGRGYTF. CDR3 in DNA: TGTGCTAGTGGTTTTTCAGGGGGCCGTGGCTACACCTTC.

The chain combines TRBV6-5 with TRBJ2-7; D is possibly TRBD1 or TRBD2 (5 bases each). The germline CDR1 and CDR2 sequences are MNHEY and SVGAGI. Trimming removed 5 bases from V and 2 bases from J, with 13 bases in between. This CDR3 contains 14 residues. Here the CDR3 reads CASSPAGTAYEQYF. The CDR3 nucleotides read TGTGCCAGCAGTCCAGCAGGGACCGCCTACGAGCAGTACTTC.